Listed below are T cell receptor beta chains from one sample, sequenced in a study of identifying expanded T cells in peripheral blood. Some clones are missing from TCRdb's copy, which holds only in-frame ones; the method was immunoSEQ multiplex PCR. This table has more than 50,000 clones, about four fifths appearing once. Sequencing was carried out using blood. Source of these receptors: a person between 18 and 70 years old in good health. The CDR3 runs from the conserved cysteine through the conserved F or W. Each record gives: V gene, J gene, D gene, clone size, CDR3 DNA, CDR3 protein. D genes are given only for firm matches. The size field is filled for only some rows; it gives once, few, many or a size class.

V gene: TRBV7-6
J gene: TRBJ1-5
D gene: -
clone size: few
CDR3 DNA: TGTGCCAGCAGCCAGTGGGGTCAGCCCCAGCATTTT
CDR3 protein: CASSQWGQPQHF

V gene: TRBV6-4
J gene: TRBJ2-3
D gene: -
clone size: -
CDR3 DNA: TGTGCCAGCAGTGACTCCCGGGGGACTACGCAGTATTTT
CDR3 protein: CASSDSRGTTQYF

V gene: TRBV19
J gene: TRBJ1-2
D gene: -
clone size: -
CDR3 DNA: TGTGCCAGTAGCAATAAAGGGCTCCCTAGCTATGGCTACACCTTC
CDR3 protein: CASSNKGLPSYGYTF

V gene: TRBV29-1
J gene: TRBJ1-2
D gene: TRBD1
clone size: -
CDR3 DNA: TGCAGCGTTGATTTGCGGACAGGGGGCGGGTATGGCTACACCTTC
CDR3 protein: CSVDLRTGGGYGYTF

V gene: TRBV6-5
J gene: TRBJ2-6
D gene: -
clone size: -
CDR3 DNA: TGTGCCAGCAGTTATGGGGCCAACGTCCTGACTTTC
CDR3 protein: CASSYGANVLTF

V gene: TRBV7-2
J gene: TRBJ2-1
D gene: TRBD1
clone size: few
CDR3 DNA: TGTGCCAGCAGCGTGGACAGGGGGCTACTTAGCTACAATGAGCAGTTCTTC
CDR3 protein: CASSVDRGLLSYNEQFF

V gene: TRBV2
J gene: TRBJ2-2
D gene: TRBD1
clone size: -
CDR3 DNA: TGTGCCAGCAGCGCCGGGACAGGGATAACCGGGGAGCTGTTTTTT
CDR3 protein: CASSAGTGITGELFF

V gene: TRBV7-6
J gene: TRBJ2-5
D gene: TRBD2
clone size: -
CDR3 DNA: TGTGCCAGCAGCTTAAGGCTAGCGGGGGAGACCCAGTACTTC
CDR3 protein: CASSLRLAGETQYF

V gene: TRBV9
J gene: TRBJ2-1
D gene: TRBD2
clone size: -
CDR3 DNA: TGTGCCAGCAGCGTAGCCGCGGGAGAGTTGAATGAGCAGTTCTTC
CDR3 protein: CASSVAAGELNEQFF

V gene: TRBV11-2
J gene: TRBJ1-2
D gene: TRBD1
clone size: -
CDR3 DNA: TGTGCCAGCAGCCCCCTAGGGGGGGGACAGGGGGGAGTGTACACCTTC
CDR3 protein: CASSPLGGGQGGVYTF

V gene: TRBV19
J gene: TRBJ1-1
D gene: -
clone size: -
CDR3 DNA: TGTGCCAGTAGCGGGACTTTTGGCCTTGAAGCTTTCTTT
CDR3 protein: CASSGTFGLEAFF

V gene: TRBV7-9
J gene: TRBJ2-5
D gene: TRBD2
clone size: -
CDR3 DNA: TGTGCCAGCAGCGCTACTAGCGCTCAAGAGACCCAGTACTTC
CDR3 protein: CASSATSAQETQYF

V gene: TRBV19
J gene: TRBJ1-1
D gene: TRBD1
clone size: -
CDR3 DNA: TGTGCCAGTATCGACGGGGGACAGGGAAACACTGAAGCTTTCTTT
CDR3 protein: CASIDGGQGNTEAFF

V gene: TRBV10-1
J gene: TRBJ2-2
D gene: -
clone size: -
CDR3 DNA: TGCGCCAGCAGTGAGTCGAGGGGGGCCTACACCGGGGAGCTGTTTTTT
CDR3 protein: CASSESRGAYTGELFF

V gene: TRBV6-5
J gene: TRBJ2-7
D gene: -
clone size: -
CDR3 DNA: TGTGCCAGCAGTCCGACAGACTACGAGCAGTACTTC
CDR3 protein: CASSPTDYEQYF

V gene: TRBV14
J gene: TRBJ2-4
D gene: TRBD1
clone size: -
CDR3 DNA: TGTGCCAGCAGCCAAGGTGGCAACAGGGGGCGCCCCGGGGGCAAAAACATTCAGTACTTC
CDR3 protein: CASSQGGNRGRPGGKNIQYF

V gene: TRBV5-1
J gene: TRBJ2-5
D gene: TRBD1
clone size: -
CDR3 DNA: TGCGCCAGTACCCAGGGGGTAGGTGAGACCCAGTACTTC
CDR3 protein: CASTQGVGETQYF

V gene: TRBV4-3
J gene: TRBJ2-1
D gene: -
clone size: -
CDR3 DNA: TGCGCCAGCAGCCAAGATCTCGAGGGGGGACTCTTAAACAATGAGCAGTTCTTC
CDR3 protein: CASSQDLEGGLLNNEQFF

V gene: TRBV9
J gene: TRBJ1-1
D gene: -
clone size: -
CDR3 DNA: TGTGCCAGCAGCGTAGGGGAGTGGAGCACTGAAGCTTTCTTT
CDR3 protein: CASSVGEWSTEAFF

V gene: TRBV6-4
J gene: TRBJ1-5
D gene: -
clone size: -
CDR3 DNA: TGTGCCAGCAGTTACAGGCAGCCCCAGCATTTT
CDR3 protein: CASSYRQPQHF

V gene: TRBV15
J gene: TRBJ2-5
D gene: -
clone size: once
CDR3 DNA: TGTGCCACCAGCAGAGCTTCGGCTAGCAGACTTCAAGAGACCCAGTACTTC
CDR3 protein: CATSRASASRLQETQYF

V gene: TRBV30
J gene: TRBJ2-5
D gene: -
clone size: -
CDR3 DNA: TGTGCCTGGAGTATAAGCGCCCGGGCCCAAGAGACCCAGTACTTC
CDR3 protein: CAWSISARAQETQYF

V gene: TRBV4-2
J gene: TRBJ2-3
D gene: TRBD2
clone size: few
CDR3 DNA: TGTGCCAGCAGCCAAGATCCTAGCGGGAGTGGCACAGATACGCAGTATTTT
CDR3 protein: CASSQDPSGSGTDTQYF

V gene: TRBV7-2
J gene: TRBJ2-1
D gene: -
clone size: -
CDR3 DNA: TGTGCCAGCAGCTCCCTAAACGAGCAGTTCTTC
CDR3 protein: CASSSLNEQFF

V gene: TRBV11-2
J gene: TRBJ1-2
D gene: -
clone size: -
CDR3 DNA: TGTGCCAGCAGCTTAGCGGTCGGCTACACCTTC
CDR3 protein: CASSLAVGYTF

V gene: TRBV5-5
J gene: TRBJ1-3
D gene: TRBD1
clone size: -
CDR3 DNA: TGTGCCAGCACTGATTACCGGGACAGGGGTGGAGGAAACACCATATATTTT
CDR3 protein: CASTDYRDRGGGNTIYF

V gene: TRBV2
J gene: TRBJ2-1
D gene: TRBD1
clone size: -
CDR3 DNA: TGTGCCAGCAGTGAAGGGGACAGTCCCCGAGCGTTCTTC
CDR3 protein: CASSEGDSPRAFF

V gene: TRBV7-2
J gene: TRBJ2-5
D gene: TRBD2
clone size: -
CDR3 DNA: TGTGCCAGCAGCTTAGGTTTAATCGGCCTAGCGGAGGCTCACTTC
CDR3 protein: CASSLGLIGLAEAHF

V gene: TRBV30
J gene: TRBJ1-2
D gene: -
clone size: -
CDR3 DNA: TGTGCCTGGAGTGTATCGGTCCAGGGGAGCTACACCTTC
CDR3 protein: CAWSVSVQGSYTF

V gene: TRBV6-1
J gene: TRBJ1-2
D gene: -
clone size: -
CDR3 DNA: TGTGCCAGCATGCTCTGGGAGGGCCGCGGCTACACCTTC
CDR3 protein: CASMLWEGRGYTF

V gene: TRBV7-2
J gene: TRBJ2-4
D gene: TRBD1
clone size: once
CDR3 DNA: TGTGCCAGCAGCATGGGACAGGGGGCCGCCAAAAACATTCAGTACTTC
CDR3 protein: CASSMGQGAAKNIQYF

V gene: TRBV15
J gene: TRBJ2-2
D gene: -
clone size: few
CDR3 DNA: TGTGCCACCAGCAGAGATCTGGATCCCGGGGAGCTGTTTTTT
CDR3 protein: CATSRDLDPGELFF

V gene: TRBV7-8
J gene: TRBJ1-6
D gene: TRBD1
clone size: -
CDR3 DNA: TGTGCCAGCAGCCCCGGGACAGAGTATTCACCCCTCCACTTT
CDR3 protein: CASSPGTEYSPLHF

V gene: TRBV21-1
J gene: TRBJ1-1
D gene: -
clone size: -
CDR3 DNA: TGTGCCAGCAGCGCCAGGGAACCCATGAACACTGAAGCTTTCTTT
CDR3 protein: CASSAREPMNTEAFF

V gene: TRBV5-1
J gene: TRBJ2-3
D gene: TRBD2
clone size: -
CDR3 DNA: TGCGCCAGCAGCCCAGGGAGGGATCATACGCAGTATTTT
CDR3 protein: CASSPGRDHTQYF

V gene: TRBV7-2
J gene: TRBJ2-2
D gene: -
clone size: -
CDR3 DNA: TGTGCCAGCAGCTTAGCTGCCGGGACCGGGGAGCTGTTTTTT
CDR3 protein: CASSLAAGTGELFF

V gene: TRBV5-1
J gene: TRBJ2-1
D gene: TRBD2
clone size: -
CDR3 DNA: TGCGCCAGCAGCTTGATACTAGCGGGCCGCTACAATGAGCAGTTCTTC
CDR3 protein: CASSLILAGRYNEQFF

V gene: TRBV5-1
J gene: TRBJ1-2
D gene: TRBD1
clone size: once
CDR3 DNA: TGCGCCAGCAGCTTGGGACAGGGGGGTACCTATGGCTACACCTTC
CDR3 protein: CASSLGQGGTYGYTF

V gene: TRBV7-2
J gene: TRBJ2-2
D gene: TRBD2
clone size: -
CDR3 DNA: TGTGCCAGCAGCCTCAGCGGGATCGGGGAGCTGTTTTTT
CDR3 protein: CASSLSGIGELFF

V gene: TRBV6-1
J gene: TRBJ2-5
D gene: TRBD2
clone size: -
CDR3 DNA: TGTGCCAGCTTGCTAGCGGGGTGGGAGACCCAGTACTTC
CDR3 protein: CASLLAGWETQYF

V gene: TRBV10-3
J gene: TRBJ1-2
D gene: -
clone size: -
CDR3 DNA: TGTGCCATCAGGCCCTTGGGAGGGGGGCTGGAAGGCTACACCTTC
CDR3 protein: CAIRPLGGGLEGYTF